This T cell receptor beta chain is from a study of T cells in tuberculosis. Broader study findings: GMM-specific TCRs were nearer to active tuberculosis alpha repertoires, suggesting expansion. Selection depended on which cryopreserved specimens were available.

The CDR3 extends over 16 amino acids. TCRdb's copy holds only in-frame clones and misses some; the assay was immunoSEQ multiplex PCR. Among about 36,000 clones listed, over 85% were seen once. With respect to this clone: Antigen: not known.

V usage is TRBV21-1 and J usage is TRBJ1-4. TRBV21-1 is reported as a pseudogene. The sequence came from a donor aged 10-35 years with latent tuberculosis or without tuberculosis infection. The sample comprised PBMCs. The CDR3 nucleotides are TGTGCCAGCAGCATAGATACCATTGCAACTAATGAAAAACTGTTTTTT. Translating it yields CASSIDTIATNEKLFF.